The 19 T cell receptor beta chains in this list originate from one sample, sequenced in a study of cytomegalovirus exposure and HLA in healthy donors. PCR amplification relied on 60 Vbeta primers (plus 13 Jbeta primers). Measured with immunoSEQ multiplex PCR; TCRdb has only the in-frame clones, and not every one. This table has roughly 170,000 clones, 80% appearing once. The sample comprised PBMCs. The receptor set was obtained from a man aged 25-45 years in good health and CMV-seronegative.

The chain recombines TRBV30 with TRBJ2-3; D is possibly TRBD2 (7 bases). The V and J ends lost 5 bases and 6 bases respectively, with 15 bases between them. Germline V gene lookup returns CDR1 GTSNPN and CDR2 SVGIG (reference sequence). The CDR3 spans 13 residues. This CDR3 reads CAWRGADRDTQYF. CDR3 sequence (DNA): TGTGCCTGGCGGGGGGCGGATCGGGATACGCAGTATTTT.

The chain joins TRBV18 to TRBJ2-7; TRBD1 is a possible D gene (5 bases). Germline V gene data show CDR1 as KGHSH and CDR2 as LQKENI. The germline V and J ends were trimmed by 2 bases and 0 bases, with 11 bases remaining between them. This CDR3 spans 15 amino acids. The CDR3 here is CASSPGAWGSYEQYF. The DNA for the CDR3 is TGTGCCAGCTCACCAGGGGCCTGGGGCTCCTACGAGCAGTACTTC. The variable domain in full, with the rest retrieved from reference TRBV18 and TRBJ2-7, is NAGVMQNPRHLVRRRGQEARLRCSPMKGHSHVYWYRQLPEEGLKFMVYLQKENIIDESGMPKERFSAEFPKEGPSILRIQQVVRGDSAAYFCASSPGAWGSYEQYFGPGTRLTVT.

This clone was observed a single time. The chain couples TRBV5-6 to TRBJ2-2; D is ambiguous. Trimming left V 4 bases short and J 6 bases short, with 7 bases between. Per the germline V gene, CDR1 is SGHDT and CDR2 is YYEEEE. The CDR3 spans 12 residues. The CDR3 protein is CASSLQSGELFF. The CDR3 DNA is TGTGCCAGCAGCCTTCAGTCCGGGGAGCTGTTTTTT.

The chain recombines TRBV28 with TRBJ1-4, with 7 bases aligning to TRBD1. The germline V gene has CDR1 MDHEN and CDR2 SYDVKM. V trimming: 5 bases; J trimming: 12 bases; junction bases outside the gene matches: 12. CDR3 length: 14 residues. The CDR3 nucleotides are TGTGCCAGCAGTCTTGGACTGGGACAGTTGGAACTGTTTTTT. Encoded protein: CASSLGLGQLELFF. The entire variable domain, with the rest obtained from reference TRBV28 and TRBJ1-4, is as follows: DVKVTQSSRYLVKRTGEKVFLECVQDMDHENMFWYRQDPGLGLRLIYFSYDVKMKEKGDIPEGYSVSREKKERFSLILESASTNQTSMYLCASSLGLGQLELFFGSGTQLSVL.

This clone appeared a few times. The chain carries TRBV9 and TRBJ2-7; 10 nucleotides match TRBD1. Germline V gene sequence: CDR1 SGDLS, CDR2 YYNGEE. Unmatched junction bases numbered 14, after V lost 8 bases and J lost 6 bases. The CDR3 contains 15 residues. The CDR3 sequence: CASQPGLGQGIEQYF. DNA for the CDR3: TGTGCCAGTCAACCCGGCCTGGGACAGGGGATCGAGCAGTACTTC. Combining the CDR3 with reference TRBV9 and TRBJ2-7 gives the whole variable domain DSGVTQTPKHLITATGQRVTLRCSPRSGDLSVYWYQQSLDQGLQFLIQYYNGEERAKGNILERFSAQQFPDLHSELNLSSLELGDSALYFCASQPGLGQGIEQYFGPGTRLTVT.

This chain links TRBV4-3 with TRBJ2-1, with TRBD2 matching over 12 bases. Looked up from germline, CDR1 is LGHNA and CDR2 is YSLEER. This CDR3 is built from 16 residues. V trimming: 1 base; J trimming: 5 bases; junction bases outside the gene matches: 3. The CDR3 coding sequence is TGCGCCAGCAGCCAAGGGACTAGCGGGGTCCACAATGAGCAGTTCTTC. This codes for CASSQGTSGVHNEQFF.

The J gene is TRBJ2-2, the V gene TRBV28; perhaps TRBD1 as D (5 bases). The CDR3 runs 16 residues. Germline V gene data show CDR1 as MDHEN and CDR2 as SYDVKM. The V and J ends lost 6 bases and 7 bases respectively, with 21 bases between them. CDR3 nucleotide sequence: TGTGCCAGCAGCCTAAGGCCCCCAGGGTTAGACGGGGAGCTGTTTTTT. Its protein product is CASSLRPPGLDGELFF.

CDR3 nucleotides: TGCGCCAGCAGCTTGGAGGCAGGTCACAATGAGCAGTTCTTC. It yields the protein CASSLEAGHNEQFF. J is TRBJ2-1 and V is TRBV5-1; D uncertain. The ends were cut back, 0 bases at V and 5 bases at J, with 9 bases in the middle. Germline lookup yields CDR1 SGHRS and CDR2 YFSETQ. The CDR3 is 14 amino acids.

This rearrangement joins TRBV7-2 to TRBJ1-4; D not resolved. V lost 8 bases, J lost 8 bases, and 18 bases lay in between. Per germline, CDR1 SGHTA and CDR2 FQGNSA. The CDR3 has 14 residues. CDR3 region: CASGRPGFAEKLFF. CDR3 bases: TGTGCCAGCGGCCGTCCAGGTTTCGCCGAAAAACTGTTTTTT.

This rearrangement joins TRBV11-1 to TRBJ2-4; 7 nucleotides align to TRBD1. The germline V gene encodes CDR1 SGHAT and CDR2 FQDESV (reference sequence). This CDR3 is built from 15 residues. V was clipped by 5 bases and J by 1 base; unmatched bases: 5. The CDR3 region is CASSQTDRAKNIQYF. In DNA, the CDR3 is TGTGCCAGCAGCCAGACGGACAGGGCCAAAAACATTCAGTACTTC.

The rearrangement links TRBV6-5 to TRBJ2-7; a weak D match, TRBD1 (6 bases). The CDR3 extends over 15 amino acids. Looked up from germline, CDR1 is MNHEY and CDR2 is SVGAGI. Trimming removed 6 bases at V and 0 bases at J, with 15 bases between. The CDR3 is CASSPQGPLSYEQYF. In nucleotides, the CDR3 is TGTGCCAGCAGCCCCCAGGGGCCACTCTCCTACGAGCAGTACTTC.

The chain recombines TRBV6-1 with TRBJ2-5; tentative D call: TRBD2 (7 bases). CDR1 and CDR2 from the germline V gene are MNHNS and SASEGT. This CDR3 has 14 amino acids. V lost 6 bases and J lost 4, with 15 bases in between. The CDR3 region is CASRRNREGETQYF. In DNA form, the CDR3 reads TGTGCCAGCAGGAGAAACAGGGAGGGAGAGACCCAGTACTTC.

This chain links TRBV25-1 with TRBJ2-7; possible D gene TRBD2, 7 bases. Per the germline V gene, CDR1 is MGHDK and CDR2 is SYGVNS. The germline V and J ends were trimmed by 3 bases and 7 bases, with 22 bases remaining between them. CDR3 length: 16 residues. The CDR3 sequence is CASSELSWGGRWEQYF. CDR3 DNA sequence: TGTGCCAGCAGTGAGTTATCCTGGGGGGGGCGATGGGAGCAGTACTTC.

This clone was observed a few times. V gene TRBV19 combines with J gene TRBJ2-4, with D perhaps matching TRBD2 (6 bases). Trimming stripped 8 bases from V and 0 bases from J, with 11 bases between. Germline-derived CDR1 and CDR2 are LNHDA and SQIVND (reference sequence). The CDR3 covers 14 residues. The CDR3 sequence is CASRDSQAKNIQYF. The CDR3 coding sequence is TGTGCCAGTCGGGACTCTCAAGCCAAAAACATTCAGTACTTC.

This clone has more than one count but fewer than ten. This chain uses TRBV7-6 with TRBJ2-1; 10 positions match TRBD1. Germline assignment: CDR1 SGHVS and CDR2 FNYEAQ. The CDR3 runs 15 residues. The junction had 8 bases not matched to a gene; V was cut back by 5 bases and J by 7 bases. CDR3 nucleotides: TGTGCCAGCAGCCAAACGGGACAGGGGTCGAATGAGCAGTTCTTC. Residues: CASSQTGQGSNEQFF. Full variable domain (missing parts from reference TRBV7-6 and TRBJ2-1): GAGVSQSPRYKVTKRGQDVALRCDPISGHVSLYWYRQALGQGPEFLTYFNYEAQQDKSGLPNDRFSAERPEGSISTLTIQRTEQRDSAMYRCASSQTGQGSNEQFFGPGTRLTVL.

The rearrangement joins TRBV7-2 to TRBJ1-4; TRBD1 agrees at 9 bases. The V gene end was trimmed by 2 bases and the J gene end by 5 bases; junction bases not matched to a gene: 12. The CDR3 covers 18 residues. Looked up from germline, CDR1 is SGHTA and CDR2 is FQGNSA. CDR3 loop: CASSLQVQGANSNEKLFF. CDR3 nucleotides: TGTGCCAGCAGCTTACAAGTACAGGGGGCGAATTCGAATGAAAAACTGTTTTTT.

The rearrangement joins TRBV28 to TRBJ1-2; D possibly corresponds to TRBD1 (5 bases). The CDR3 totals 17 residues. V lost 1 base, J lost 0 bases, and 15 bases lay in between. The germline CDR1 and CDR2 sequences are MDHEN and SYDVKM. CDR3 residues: CASSLFPTGVANYGYTF. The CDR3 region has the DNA TGTGCCAGCAGTTTATTCCCCACGGGGGTCGCTAACTATGGCTACACCTTC.

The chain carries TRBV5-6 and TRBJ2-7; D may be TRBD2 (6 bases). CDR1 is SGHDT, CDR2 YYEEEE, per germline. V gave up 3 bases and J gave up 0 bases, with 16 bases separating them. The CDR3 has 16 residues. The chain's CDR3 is CASSSLAGRSSYEQYF. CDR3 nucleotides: TGTGCCAGCAGCTCCCTGGCGGGACGGAGCTCCTACGAGCAGTACTTC.

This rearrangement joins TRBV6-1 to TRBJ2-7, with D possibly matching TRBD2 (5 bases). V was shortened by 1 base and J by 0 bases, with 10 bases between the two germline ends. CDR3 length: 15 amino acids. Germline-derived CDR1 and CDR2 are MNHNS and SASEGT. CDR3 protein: CASSEGTRGSYEQYF. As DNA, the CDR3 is TGTGCCAGCAGTGAAGGGACCCGGGGCTCCTACGAGCAGTACTTC.